This T cell receptor beta chain was sequenced during a study of cytomegalovirus exposure and HLA in healthy donors. The J segment lost 1 base and the V segment lost 8 bases, leaving 15 bases of the junction unmatched. This CDR3 is built from 19 residues. Germline CDR1 reads SNHLY; CDR2 reads FYNNEI. Primers included in the PCR were 60 Vbeta and 13 Jbeta primers. Profiled with immunoSEQ multiplex PCR; TCRdb holds only in-frame clones, not every one. With over 200,000 clones in the sample, the ten largest clones hold more than 0.75%. What was sequenced was PBMCs. This chain uses TRBV2 with TRBJ2-6; 9 nucleotides align to TRBD1. The TCR sequence derives from a woman aged 25 to 45 in good health and CMV-seropositive. This CDR3 reads CASGEKTGGFGSGANVLTF. The CDR3 DNA reads as TGTGCCAGCGGAGAAAAAACAGGGGGCTTTGGGTCTGGGGCCAACGTCCTGACTTTC.